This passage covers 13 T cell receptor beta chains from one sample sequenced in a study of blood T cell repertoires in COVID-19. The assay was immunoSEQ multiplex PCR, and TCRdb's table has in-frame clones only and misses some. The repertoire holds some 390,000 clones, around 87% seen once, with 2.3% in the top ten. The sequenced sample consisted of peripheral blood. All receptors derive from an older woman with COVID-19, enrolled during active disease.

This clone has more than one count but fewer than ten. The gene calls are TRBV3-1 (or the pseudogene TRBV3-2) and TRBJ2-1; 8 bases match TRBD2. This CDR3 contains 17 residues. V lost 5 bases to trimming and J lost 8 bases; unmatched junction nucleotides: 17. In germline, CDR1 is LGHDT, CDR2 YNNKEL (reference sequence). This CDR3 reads CASSTDLAGFRNDEQFF. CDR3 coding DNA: TGTGCCAGCAGCACCGACCTAGCGGGCTTCCGGAACGATGAGCAGTTCTTC.

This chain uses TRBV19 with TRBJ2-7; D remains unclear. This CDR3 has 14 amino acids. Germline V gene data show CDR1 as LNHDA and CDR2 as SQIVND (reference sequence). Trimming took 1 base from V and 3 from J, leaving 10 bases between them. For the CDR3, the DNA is TGTGCCAGTAGTATAGCTAGAGGCAACTACGAGCAGTACTTC. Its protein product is CASSIARGNYEQYF.

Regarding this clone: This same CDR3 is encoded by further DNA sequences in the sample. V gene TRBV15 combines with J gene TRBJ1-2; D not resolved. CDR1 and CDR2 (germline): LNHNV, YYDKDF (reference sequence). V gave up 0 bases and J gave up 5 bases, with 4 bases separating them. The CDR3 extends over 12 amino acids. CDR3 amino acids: CATSRDVYGYTF. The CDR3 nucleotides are TGTGCCACCAGCAGAGATGTATATGGCTACACCTTC.

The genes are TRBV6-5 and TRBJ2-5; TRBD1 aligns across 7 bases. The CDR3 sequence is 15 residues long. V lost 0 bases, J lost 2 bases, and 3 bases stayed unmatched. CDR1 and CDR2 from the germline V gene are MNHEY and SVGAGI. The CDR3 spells CASSYSGQPQETQYF. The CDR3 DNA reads TGTGCCAGCAGTTACTCGGGACAGCCTCAAGAGACCCAGTACTTC.

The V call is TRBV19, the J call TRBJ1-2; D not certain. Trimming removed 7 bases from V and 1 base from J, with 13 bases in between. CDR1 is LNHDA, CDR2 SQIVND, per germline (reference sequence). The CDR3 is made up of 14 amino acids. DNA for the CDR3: TGTGCCAGTAACGAGGGCAGGCGTAACTATGGCTACACCTTC. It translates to CASNEGRRNYGYTF. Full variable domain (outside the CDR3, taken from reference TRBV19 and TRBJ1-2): DGGITQSPKYLFRKEGQNVTLSCEQNLNHDAMYWYRQDPGQGLRLIYYSQIVNDFQKGDIAEGYSVSREKKESFPLTVTSAQKNPTAFYLCASNEGRRNYGYTFGSGTRLTVV.

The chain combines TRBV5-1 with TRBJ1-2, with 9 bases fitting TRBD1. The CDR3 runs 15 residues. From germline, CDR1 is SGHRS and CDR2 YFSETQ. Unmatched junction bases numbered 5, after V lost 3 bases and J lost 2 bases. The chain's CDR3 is CASSWTGDGNYGYTF. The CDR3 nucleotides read TGCGCCAGCAGCTGGACAGGGGACGGGAACTATGGCTACACCTTC.

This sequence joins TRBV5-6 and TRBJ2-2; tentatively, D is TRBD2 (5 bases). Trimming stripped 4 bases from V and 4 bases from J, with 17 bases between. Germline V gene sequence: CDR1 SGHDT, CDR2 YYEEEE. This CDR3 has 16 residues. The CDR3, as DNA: TGTGCCAGCAGCCCTGTCGTCGGACTTCCCACCGGGGAGCTGTTTTTT. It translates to CASSPVVGLPTGELFF.

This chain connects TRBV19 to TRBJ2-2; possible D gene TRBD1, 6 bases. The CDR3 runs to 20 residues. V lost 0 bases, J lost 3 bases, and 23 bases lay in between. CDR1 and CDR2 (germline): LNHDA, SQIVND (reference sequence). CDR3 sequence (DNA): TGTGCCAGTAGTATAGAAGCGCCGACAGGTCGAAGATCTTACACCGGGGAGCTGTTTTTT. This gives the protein CASSIEAPTGRRSYTGELFF. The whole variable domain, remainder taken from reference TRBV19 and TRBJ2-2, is DGGITQSPKYLFRKEGQNVTLSCEQNLNHDAMYWYRQDPGQGLRLIYYSQIVNDFQKGDIAEGYSVSREKKESFPLTVTSAQKNPTAFYLCASSIEAPTGRRSYTGELFFGEGSRLTVL.

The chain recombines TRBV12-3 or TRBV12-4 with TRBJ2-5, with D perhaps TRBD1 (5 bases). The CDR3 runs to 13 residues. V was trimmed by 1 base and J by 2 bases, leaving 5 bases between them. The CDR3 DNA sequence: TGTGCCAGCAGTTTAGACAGGCAAGAGACCCAGTACTTC. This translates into CASSLDRQETQYF.

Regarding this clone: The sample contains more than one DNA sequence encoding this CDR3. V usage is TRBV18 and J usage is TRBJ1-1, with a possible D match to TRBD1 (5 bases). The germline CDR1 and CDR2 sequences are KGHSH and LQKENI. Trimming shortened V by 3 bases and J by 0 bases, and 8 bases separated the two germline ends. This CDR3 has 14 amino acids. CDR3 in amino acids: CASSPQGLNTEAFF. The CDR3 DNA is TGTGCCAGCTCACCGCAGGGTTTGAACACTGAAGCTTTCTTT.

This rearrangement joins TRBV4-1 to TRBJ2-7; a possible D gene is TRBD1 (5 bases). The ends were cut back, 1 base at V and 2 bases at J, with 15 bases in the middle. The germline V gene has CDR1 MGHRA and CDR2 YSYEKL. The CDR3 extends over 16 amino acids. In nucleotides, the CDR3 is TGCGCCAGCAGCCAAGCGGCTAGGGGTCGCCCCTACGAGCAGTACTTC. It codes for CASSQAARGRPYEQYF.

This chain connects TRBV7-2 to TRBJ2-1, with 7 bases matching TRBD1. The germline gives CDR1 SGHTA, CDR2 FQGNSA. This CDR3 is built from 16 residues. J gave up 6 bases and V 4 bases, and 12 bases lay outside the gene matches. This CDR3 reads CASSSPQTGTVNEQFF. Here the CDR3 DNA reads TGTGCCAGCAGCTCCCCTCAAACCGGGACAGTCAATGAGCAGTTCTTC.

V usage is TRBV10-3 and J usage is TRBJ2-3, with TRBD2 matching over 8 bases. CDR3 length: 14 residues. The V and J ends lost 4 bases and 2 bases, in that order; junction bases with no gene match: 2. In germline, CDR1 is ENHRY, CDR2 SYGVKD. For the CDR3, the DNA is TGTGCCATCAGTGCGGGGGGGCCCACAGATACGCAGTATTTT. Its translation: CAISAGGPTDTQYF.